These 32 T cell receptor beta chains came from one sample sequenced in a study of T cells after yellow fever vaccination. TCRdb used MiXCR to reprocess the 5' RACE reads, holding one entry per CDR3 protein. The top ten hold 0.55% to 0.9% of the sample, which has around 140,000 distinct CDR3 sequences, less than 9.5% seen once. This material consisted of CD4+ T cells sorted from PBMCs, taken 5 days after the yellow fever booster vaccination. The receptors shown here come from a man aged 25-45 years who received the YFV17D yellow fever vaccine.

The V call is TRBV6-1, the J call TRBJ2-2; 7 bases align to TRBD2. Losses at the gene ends were 3 bases for V and 4 bases for J; bases not matched to a gene: 8. Germline-derived CDR1 and CDR2 are MNHNS and SASEGT. The CDR3 runs to 16 residues. CDR3 in DNA: TGTGCCAGCAGTGATTTGTGGCGGGAGAGCACCGGGGAGCTGTTTTTT. The encoded protein is CASSDLWRESTGELFF.

At least ten counts were recorded for this clonotype. This chain links TRBV25-1 with TRBJ2-3; D ambiguous. Germline V gene sequence: CDR1 MGHDK, CDR2 SYGVNS. The CDR3 runs 11 residues. The V gene lost 5 bases and the J gene lost 3 bases, with 3 bases spanning the gap. The chain's CDR3 is CASSKTDTQYF. The CDR3 nucleotides read TGTGCCAGCAGTAAGACAGATACGCAGTATTTT.

In this sample, this clonotype turned up many times. The chain has TRBV29-1 and TRBJ2-3, with 8 bases that match TRBD1. Germline V CDR1 and CDR2: SQVTM, ANQGSEA. Germline trimming cut 6 bases from V and 6 bases from J; bases unmatched to any gene: 5. This CDR3 region has 12 residues. The CDR3 spells CSVRQGPDTQYF. Written as DNA, the CDR3 is TGCAGCGTACGACAGGGGCCGGATACGCAGTATTTT.

The table lists this clonotype with many counts. The rearrangement uses TRBV20-1 and TRBJ1-4; D is perhaps TRBD1 (5 bases). Germline-derived CDR1 and CDR2 are DFQATT and SNEGSKA (reference sequence). The CDR3 has 14 residues. Trimming took off 6 bases at V and 6 bases at J, with 17 bases between the two ends. DNA for the CDR3: TGCAGTGCCAGTGAGCCGGGGGGATATGAAAAACTGTTTTTT. Translation gives CSASEPGGYEKLFF.

This clonotype was picked up a small number of times. The V and J genes are TRBV5-8 and TRBJ2-3; 7 positions match TRBD2. CDR3 length: 14 residues. Germline loops: CDR1 SGHTS, CDR2 YDEGEE. V dropped 4 bases and J dropped 3; count of bases not matched to a gene: 5. The CDR3 sequence: CASSPLAETDTQYF. CDR3 nucleotide sequence: TGTGCCAGCAGCCCCCTAGCGGAGACAGATACGCAGTATTTT.

This clonotype was observed at least ten times. The chain is built from TRBV9 and TRBJ2-5; 10 positions agree with TRBD1. The V and J ends lost 4 bases and 6 bases, in that order; junction bases with no gene match: 6. This CDR3 has 14 amino acids. Germline CDR1 is SGDLS and CDR2 is YYNGEE. Here the CDR3 reads CASSTGQGRQTQYF. The CDR3 DNA reads as TGTGCCAGCAGCACGGGACAGGGGAGACAGACCCAGTACTTC.

There are many counts of this clonotype. This sequence joins TRBV6-2 or TRBV6-3 and TRBJ2-3; no clear D. V was clipped by 6 bases and J by 4 bases, with 14 bases between them. Germline CDR1 MNHEY, CDR2 SVGEGT. The CDR3 sequence is 14 residues long. The chain's CDR3 is CASRSLGGPDTQYF. The CDR3 bases are TGTGCCAGCAGGTCCCTTGGCGGCCCAGATACGCAGTATTTT.

This clonotype has ten or more counts. This rearrangement joins TRBV5-1 to TRBJ2-7, with 7 positions matching TRBD1. This CDR3 is 15 amino acids long. The V gene's germline CDR1 is SGHRS and CDR2 YFSETQ. The junction had 14 bases not matched to a gene; V was cut back by 4 bases and J by 7 bases. DNA of the CDR3: TGCGCCAGCAGCCAAACAGGGGCCCGTGTTGAGGAGCAGTACTTC. Translated, it gives CASSQTGARVEEQYF.

Many counts were recorded for this clonotype. This chain links TRBV27 with TRBJ2-2; TRBD2 agrees at 8 bases. Losses at the gene ends were 0 bases for V and 5 bases for J; bases not matched to a gene: 5. This CDR3 comprises 16 residues. Germline V CDR1 and CDR2: MNHEY, SMNVEV (reference sequence). CDR3 DNA: TGTGCCAGCAGTTTATCGCTGGGACTAGGAACCGGGGAGCTGTTTTTT. This sequence encodes CASSLSLGLGTGELFF.

Ten or more counts support this clonotype. This sequence joins TRBV7-2 and TRBJ2-5, with D perhaps matching TRBD1 (6 bases). The CDR3 sequence is 14 residues long. Germline-derived CDR1 and CDR2 are SGHTA and FQGNSA. V lost 5 bases to trimming and J lost 4 bases, with 14 bases between them. The CDR3, as DNA: TGTGCCAGCAGCCGGGACACCCGGGGAGAGACCCAGTACTTC. This sequence encodes CASSRDTRGETQYF.

This clonotype was seen many times. The rearrangement uses TRBV24-1 and TRBJ1-2, with D perhaps matching TRBD1 (6 bases). V lost 6 bases, J lost 5 bases, and 12 bases lay in between. CDR3 length: 13 amino acids. Germline CDR1 and CDR2: KGHDR and SFDVKD. The CDR3 sequence: CATSRGDTYGYTF. The CDR3 region has the DNA TGTGCCACCAGTCGAGGGGACACGTATGGCTACACCTTC.

This clonotype was found many times. The chain uses TRBV10-3 and TRBJ2-7; no clear D. Germline V gives CDR1 ENHRY, CDR2 SYGVKD. The V end was cut by 3 bases, the J end by 4 bases, with 4 bases between. The CDR3 extends over 11 amino acids. CDR3 DNA: TGTGCCATCAGTGAACGTTACGAGCAGTACTTC. It is translated as CAISERYEQYF.

This clonotype was seen repeatedly, ten times or more. The chain has TRBV7-2 and TRBJ2-3; 8 bases are shared with TRBD2. The CDR3 sequence is 15 residues long. Germline V gene data show CDR1 as SGHTA and CDR2 as FQGNSA. V trimming: 3 bases; J trimming: 3 bases; junction bases outside the gene matches: 5. The CDR3 DNA sequence: TGTGCCAGCAGCTTCGGGGGGGGGGAGACAGATACGCAGTATTTT. Protein: CASSFGGGETDTQYF.

This clonotype has ten or more counts. The gene calls are TRBV3-1 and TRBJ1-1; no clear D. The CDR3 is 15 amino acids. Trimming took 4 bases from V and 0 from J, leaving 12 bases between them. CDR1 and CDR2 from the germline V gene are LGHDT and YNNKEL (reference sequence). Here the CDR3 reads CASSPRRSVNTEAFF. The CDR3 DNA follows: TGTGCCAGCAGCCCGAGACGCTCGGTGAACACTGAAGCTTTCTTT.

Of note for this clonotype: This may stem from a read error, because a much larger clone lies one nucleotide away. The gene calls are TRBV15 and TRBJ2-3; 7 positions agree with TRBD2. The V gene's germline CDR1 is LNHNV and CDR2 YYDKDF (reference sequence). V shed 5 bases, J shed 1 base, and the junction held 6 bases outside the gene matches. The CDR3 has 15 amino acids. The CDR3: CATSGSSGRTDTQYF. CDR3 bases: TGTGCCACCAGCGGTTCTAGCGGACGCACAGATACGCAGTATTTT.

This clonotype was detected ten times or more. The rearrangement links TRBV20-1 to TRBJ2-6; tentatively, D is TRBD2 (7 bases). The CDR3 spans 14 residues. V lost 6 bases, J lost 4 bases, and 13 bases lay in between. Germline assignment: CDR1 DFQATT and CDR2 SNEGSKA (reference sequence). This CDR3 is CSAEGGLGANVLTF. CDR3 nucleotide sequence: TGCAGTGCCGAGGGGGGGCTGGGGGCCAACGTCCTGACTTTC.

Comment on this clonotype: The junction departs from germline at one end; a sequencing error may be responsible. The chain has TRBV5-4 and TRBJ2-5; D perhaps matches TRBD1 (6 bases). CDR3 size: 13 residues. Looked up from germline, CDR1 is SGHNT and CDR2 is YYREEE (reference sequence). DNA of the CDR3: TGTGCCAGCAGCACCGGGACACCTGAGACCCAGAACTTC. This encodes CASSTGTPETQNF. The variable domain in full, with the rest retrieved from reference TRBV5-4 and TRBJ2-5, is ETGVTQSPTHLIKTRGQQVTLRCSSQSGHNTVSWYQQALGQGPQFIFQYYREEENGRGNFPPRFSGLQFPNYSSELNVNALELDDSALYLCASSTGTPETQNFGPGTRLLVL.

This clonotype was seen at least ten times. This chain joins TRBV20-1 and TRBJ2-7; D possibly corresponds to TRBD1 (6 bases). The germline V gene encodes CDR1 DFQATT and CDR2 SNEGSKA (reference sequence). The CDR3 extends over 14 amino acids. The V end was cut by 3 bases, the J end by 7 bases, with 19 bases between. CDR3 bases: TGCAGTGCTAGTCTCGGACAGTCCTTCGGAGAGCAGTACTTC. Translated, it gives CSASLGQSFGEQYF.

This clonotype was observed a handful of times. This chain joins TRBV7-2 and TRBJ2-7; 8 bases fit TRBD1. CDR1 is SGHTA, CDR2 FQGNSA, per germline. Germline trimming cut 3 bases from V and 0 bases from J; bases unmatched to any gene: 4. This CDR3 region has 15 residues. CDR3 sequence reads: CASSLSQGVSYEQYF. The CDR3 DNA is TGTGCCAGCAGCTTGTCACAGGGGGTCTCCTACGAGCAGTACTTC.

This clonotype was seen a few times. The chain recombines TRBV20-1 with TRBJ2-7; D may match TRBD1 or TRBD2 (6 bases each). The CDR3 extends over 14 amino acids. CDR1 is DFQATT, CDR2 SNEGSKA, per germline (reference sequence). Trimming removed 6 bases from V and 2 bases from J, with 17 bases in between. CDR3 loop: CSARGAPRPYEQYF. For the CDR3, the DNA is TGCAGTGCGAGGGGGGCCCCCCGACCCTACGAGCAGTACTTC.

Comments on this clonotype: One base away lies a much larger clone, so this may be a sequencing read error. The V call is TRBV12-5, the J call TRBJ2-5, with D perhaps matching TRBD2 (6 bases). The germline CDR1 and CDR2 sequences are LGHNT and FRNRAP. This CDR3 has 15 amino acids. The CDR3 here is CACGLVGGLSETQYF. The CDR3 nucleotides read TGTGCTTGTGGTTTGGTCGGGGGTTTGTCAGAGACCCAGTACTTC.

This clonotype appeared many times. The gene calls are TRBV7-2 and TRBJ2-3; D remains unclear. V was shortened by 2 bases and J by 6 bases, with 18 bases between the two germline ends. This CDR3 is built from 16 residues. In germline, CDR1 is SGHTA, CDR2 FQGNSA. The CDR3 DNA sequence: TGTGCCAGCAGCTTATACTCCCCCAAGGTCACCGATACGCAGTATTTT. Residues: CASSLYSPKVTDTQYF. The full variable domain, its missing parts supplied by reference TRBV7-2 and TRBJ2-3, is GAGVSQSPSNKVTEKGKDVELRCDPISGHTALYWYRQSLGQGLEFLIYFQGNSAPDKSGLPSDRFSAERTGGSVSTLTIQRTQQEDSAVYLCASSLYSPKVTDTQYFGPGTRLTVL.

This clonotype occurred many times. The CDR3 here is CASRVAGGYTGELFF. In DNA, the CDR3 is TGTGCCAGCAGGGTGGCGGGAGGGTACACCGGGGAGCTGTTTTTT. J is TRBJ2-2 and V is TRBV11-2; 9 bases match TRBD2. The CDR3 spans 15 residues. J gave up 3 bases and V 6 bases, and 5 bases lay outside the gene matches. CDR1 and CDR2 (germline): SGHAT, FQNNGV. The variable domain in full, with the rest retrieved from reference TRBV11-2 and TRBJ2-2, is EAGVAQSPRYKIIEKRQSVAFWCNPISGHATLYWYQQILGQGPKLLIQFQNNGVVDDSQLPKDRFSAERLKGVDSTLKIQPAKLEDSAVYLCASRVAGGYTGELFFGEGSRLTVL.

This clonotype was detected ten times or more. This chain connects TRBV7-6 to TRBJ2-1; 12 bases fit TRBD2. The CDR3 runs to 15 residues. The J segment lost 9 bases and the V segment lost 2 bases, leaving 5 bases of the junction unmatched. Germline values: CDR1 SGHVS, CDR2 FNYEAQ. This CDR3 reads CASSLLAGGPAEQFF. The DNA of the CDR3 is TGTGCCAGCAGCTTACTAGCGGGAGGGCCAGCTGAGCAGTTCTTC.

This clonotype showed up many times. The gene calls are TRBV12-3 or TRBV12-4 and TRBJ2-7; no definite D call. The CDR3 sequence is 14 residues long. V lost 1 base to trimming and J lost 2 bases, with 9 bases between them. CDR3 loop: CASSLGGLAYEQYF. In DNA, the CDR3 is TGTGCCAGCAGTTTAGGTGGGTTAGCCTACGAGCAGTACTTC.

This clonotype was counted at least ten times. This sequence joins TRBV20-1 and TRBJ1-5; D gene uncertain. The germline V gene encodes CDR1 DFQATT and CDR2 SNEGSKA (reference sequence). Trimming removed 6 bases at V and 6 bases at J, with 12 bases between. The CDR3 sequence is 12 residues long. The CDR3 DNA reads TGCAGTGCCCAGGATTCAGGTCAGCCCCAGCATTTT. Translation gives CSAQDSGQPQHF.

This clonotype was found many times. The rearrangement uses TRBV20-1 and TRBJ2-3; TRBD2 aligns across 12 bases. The ends lost 5 bases at V and 5 bases at J; junction bases unmatched: 8. In germline, CDR1 is DFQATT, CDR2 SNEGSKA (reference sequence). The CDR3 extends over 15 amino acids. This CDR3 is CSADAGLAGLDTQYF. The CDR3 nucleotides read TGCAGTGCTGATGCGGGACTAGCGGGCCTAGATACGCAGTATTTT.

There are many counts of this clonotype. The chain joins TRBV5-1 to TRBJ2-3; TRBD1 matches at 7 bases. There are 16 residues in the CDR3. Germline V lookup: CDR1 SGHRS, CDR2 YFSETQ. J lost 5 bases, V lost 0 bases, and 9 bases had no gene match. CDR3 sequence reads: CASSLGIGQVLDTQYF. CDR3 bases: TGCGCCAGCAGCTTGGGGATCGGACAGGTGTTAGATACGCAGTATTTT.

Many counts were recorded for this clonotype. J is TRBJ1-3 and V is TRBV7-6; possibly TRBD1 for D (6 bases). The length of the CDR3 is 14 residues. V dropped 5 bases and J dropped 4 bases, with 12 bases sitting between them. Germline V gives CDR1 SGHVS, CDR2 FNYEAQ. The CDR3 protein is CASSGQGFGNTIYF. In nucleotides, the CDR3 is TGTGCCAGCAGCGGTCAGGGGTTCGGAAACACCATATATTTT.

This clonotype was seen many times. This chain joins TRBV20-1 and TRBJ2-1; the match to TRBD2 covers 7 bases. Germline V gives CDR1 DFQATT, CDR2 SNEGSKA (reference sequence). With 3 bases clipped from V and 10 bases from J, the junction kept 3 bases outside the gene matches. The length of the CDR3 is 11 residues. The DNA for the CDR3 is TGCAGTGCTAGGGAGGGACTAGAGCAGTTCTTC. This sequence encodes CSAREGLEQFF.

This clonotype was seen at least ten times. This rearrangement joins TRBV5-1 to TRBJ2-7; the match to TRBD2 covers 14 bases. After removal of 4 bases from V and 6 bases from J, the junction contained 3 bases not matched to a gene. This CDR3 has 14 residues. Germline CDR1 and CDR2: SGHRS and YFSETQ. CDR3 in DNA: TGCGCCAGCAGCGCGGGACTAGCGGGAGCCGAGCAGTACTTC. Protein sequence: CASSAGLAGAEQYF.

This clonotype was seen ten or more times. The chain carries TRBV5-6 and TRBJ1-5; weak D call: TRBD1 (6 bases). Trimming left V 2 bases short and J 6 bases short, with 12 bases between. The germline gives CDR1 SGHDT, CDR2 YYEEEE. The CDR3 sequence is 14 residues long. The CDR3 sequence is CASSFTGSGQPQHF. DNA of the CDR3: TGTGCCAGCAGCTTCACAGGGTCGGGTCAGCCCCAGCATTTT.